Listed here are 2 T cell receptor beta chains from one sample, sequenced in a study of metastatic and nonmetastatic thyroid tumors. Using MiXCR, TCRdb re-called clones from the PCR reads. Found here are around 19,000 clones, about 20% of them singletons; the top ten hold 27%. Thyroid surgery was preceded by no treatment in any patient. What was sequenced was blood. The receptors were gathered from a female donor with papillary thyroid cancer or a benign thyroid nodule (not recorded which). Some clones in this sample may be carry-over from other donors' samples.

This clone has ten or more counts. The chain has TRBV11-3 and TRBJ2-3, with 7 positions matching TRBD1. Trimming took 5 bases from V and 0 from J; bases not matched to a gene: 8. The germline V gene encodes CDR1 SGHNT and CDR2 YENEEA. This CDR3 is built from 16 residues. For the CDR3, the DNA is TGTGCCAGCAGCATGGACAGGTCAACTAGCACAGATACGCAGTATTTT. Encoded protein: CASSMDRSTSTDTQYF.

In its sample, this clone was seen many times. The chain links TRBV9 to TRBJ2-2; 8 bases are shared with TRBD2. The CDR3 totals 16 residues. J was trimmed by 0 bases and V by 3 bases; bases with no gene match: 4. Germline loops: CDR1 SGDLS, CDR2 YYNGEE. CDR3 in amino acids: CASSGQAGANTGELFF. The CDR3 coding sequence is TGTGCCAGCAGCGGACAAGCGGGAGCGAACACCGGGGAGCTGTTTTTT.